This TCR beta chain is from a study of blood T cell repertoires in COVID-19. Study-level information: COVID-19 samples, acute and convalescent, were from the United States, Italy and Spain.

Germline trimming cut 4 bases from V and 8 bases from J; bases unmatched to any gene: 7. Germline loops: CDR1 SGHTA, CDR2 FQGNSA. The CDR3 spans 15 residues. Sequenced by immunoSEQ multiplex PCR; TCRdb stores in-frame clones only, minus some. The data hold 200,000 or so clones, with 80% to 90% observed a single time. The rearrangement links TRBV7-2 to TRBJ2-1, with 11 nucleotides matching TRBD1. The specimen sequenced was PBMCs or T cells enriched from blood (not recorded which). The clonotype comes from a woman in her twenties or thirties who had been exposed to COVID-19. The CDR3, as DNA: TGTGCCAGCAGCTCCCGGACAGGGGGCATCGATGAGCAGTTCTTC. Its translation: CASSSRTGGIDEQFF.